The 16 T cell receptor beta chains below come from one sample, sequenced in a study of blood T cell repertoires in COVID-19. Here immunoSEQ multiplex PCR was the method, and the copy in TCRdb shows in-frame clones only, minus some. The table has about 310,000 clones, roughly 86% seen once; the top ten hold roughly a tenth. Material for sequencing was PBMCs or T cells enriched from blood (not recorded which). The receptor set was obtained from a woman in her twenties or thirties who had recovered from COVID-19.

In its sample, this clone was seen once. The chain carries TRBV9 and TRBJ2-1; a possible D gene is TRBD2 (6 bases). V lost 0 bases and J lost 2, with 9 bases in between. CDR3 length equals 15 residues. Germline CDR1 reads SGDLS; CDR2 reads YYNGEE. DNA for the CDR3: TGTGCCAGCAGCGTAGCGGGAGAGACCTACAATGAGCAGTTCTTC. Translating gives CASSVAGETYNEQFF. Full variable domain (rest looked up from reference TRBV9 and TRBJ2-1): DSGVTQTPKHLITATGQRVTLRCSPRSGDLSVYWYQQSLDQGLQFLIQYYNGEERAKGNILERFSAQQFPDLHSELNLSSLELGDSALYFCASSVAGETYNEQFFGPGTRLTVL.

The rearrangement links TRBV28 to TRBJ1-6; TRBD1 agrees at 7 bases. The CDR3 spans 18 residues. V was clipped by 5 bases and J by 0 bases; unmatched bases: 10. In germline, CDR1 is MDHEN, CDR2 SYDVKM. The CDR3 here is CASSPTYRGSSYNSPLHF. The CDR3 coding sequence is TGTGCCAGCAGTCCCACCTACAGGGGAAGCTCCTATAATTCACCCCTCCACTTT.

This sequence joins TRBV11-2 and TRBJ1-1, with 8 bases fitting TRBD1. The CDR3 runs 14 residues. The V gene end was trimmed by 8 bases and the J gene end by 4 bases; junction bases not matched to a gene: 9. CDR1 and CDR2 from the germline V gene are SGHAT and FQNNGV. The CDR3, as DNA: TGTGCCAGCTCCCGGACAGGGACGAGCACTGAAGCTTTCTTT. Translating it yields CASSRTGTSTEAFF.

CDR3 bases: TGTGCCAGCAGTGACTGGGAGCTTCCCCTATACAATGAGCAGTTCTTC. The encoded protein is CASSDWELPLYNEQFF. V and J are TRBV6-1 and TRBJ2-1, with a weak D call TRBD2 (5 bases). Trimming removed 3 bases from V and 4 bases from J, with 16 bases in between. The CDR3 loop spans 16 amino acids. The germline V gene encodes CDR1 MNHNS and CDR2 SASEGT.

The chain couples TRBV7-8 to TRBJ2-3; tentatively, D is TRBD2 (5 bases). Trimming shortened V by 5 bases and J by 4 bases, and 22 bases separated the two germline ends. Germline V gene lookup returns CDR1 SGHVS and CDR2 FQNEAQ. The CDR3 length is 17 residues. This CDR3 reads CASSPTEGGRYSDTQYF. CDR3 bases: TGTGCCAGCAGCCCCACCGAGGGCGGCCGCTATTCAGATACGCAGTATTTT. The full variable domain, rest sourced from reference TRBV7-8 and TRBJ2-3, is GAGVSQSPRYKVAKRGQDVALRCDPISGHVSLFWYQQALGQGPEFLTYFQNEAQLDKSGLPSDRFFAERPEGSVSTLKIQRTQQEDSAVYLCASSPTEGGRYSDTQYFGPGTRLTVL.

The chain combines TRBV7-9 with TRBJ1-2, with D possibly matching TRBD1 (6 bases). The CDR3 consists of 14 residues. In germline, CDR1 is SEHNR, CDR2 FQNEAQ (reference sequence). V was cut by 2 bases and J by 7 bases, with 14 bases left in between. CDR3: CASSLTRDNSGYTF. For the CDR3, the DNA is TGTGCCAGCAGCTTAACCAGGGACAATAGTGGCTACACCTTC. Looking up the rest from reference TRBV7-9 and TRBJ1-2 gives the full variable domain: DTGVSQNPRHKITKRGQNVTFRCDPISEHNRLYWYRQTLGQGPEFLTYFQNEAQLEKSRLLSDRFSAERPKGSFSTLEIQRTEQGDSAMYLCASSLTRDNSGYTFGSGTRLTVV.

J is TRBJ2-1 and V is TRBV19, with D maybe TRBD2 (6 bases). The germline gives CDR1 LNHDA, CDR2 SQIVND (reference sequence). V lost 5 bases to trimming and J lost 5 bases, with 16 bases between them. The CDR3 covers 15 residues. CDR3 nucleotide sequence: TGTGCCAGTAGTTTTTGGGTTAGCGGCGACAATGAGCAGTTCTTC. Translating gives CASSFWVSGDNEQFF.

The gene calls are TRBV12-3 or TRBV12-4 and TRBJ2-2; D remains unclear. V was shortened by 3 bases and J by 4 bases, with 3 bases between the two germline ends. CDR3 length: 12 amino acids. CDR3 nucleotide sequence: TGTGCCAGCAGTTTCCTCACCGGGGAGCTGTTTTTT. It codes for CASSFLTGELFF.

The gene calls are TRBV18 and TRBJ2-7; 7 bases are shared with TRBD2. Losses at the gene ends were 3 bases for V and 3 bases for J; bases not matched to a gene: 11. CDR3 length: 16 residues. The germline gives CDR1 KGHSH, CDR2 LQKENI. CDR3 in amino acids: CASSPPVEWGGYEQYF. The CDR3 DNA reads TGTGCCAGCTCACCCCCCGTGGAGTGGGGGGGCTACGAGCAGTACTTC.

The chain has TRBV27 and TRBJ2-3; D perhaps matches TRBD1 (6 bases). Germline CDR1 is MNHEY and CDR2 is SMNVEV (reference sequence). The V end lost 6 bases, the J end lost 1 base, and 20 bases lay between the germline ends. The CDR3 covers 17 residues. The CDR3 coding sequence is TGTGCCAGCAGAGGGTGGGAAACAGGGTTTGGCACAGATACGCAGTATTTT. Translation: CASRGWETGFGTDTQYF.

The chain carries TRBV19 and TRBJ2-2; D gene ambiguous. Germline CDR1 reads LNHDA; CDR2 reads SQIVND (reference sequence). The CDR3 length is 14 residues. Trimming removed 11 bases at V and 2 bases at J, with 15 bases between. In DNA, the CDR3 is TGTGCCCGCAGGCCGGCCGCTAACACCGGGGAGCTGTTTTTT. Protein: CARRPAANTGELFF.

The chain combines TRBV5-1 with TRBJ2-2, with no clear D. This CDR3 contains 13 residues. V lost 5 bases, J lost 5 bases, and 10 bases lay in between. Germline V gives CDR1 SGHRS, CDR2 YFSETQ. DNA of the CDR3: TGCGCCAGCAGGAACACGCTTACCGGGGAGCTGTTTTTT. It translates to CASRNTLTGELFF.

The rearrangement uses TRBV27 and TRBJ1-2; the D is unclear. V was clipped by 1 base and J by 2 bases, with 5 bases between them. Germline assignment: CDR1 MNHEY and CDR2 SMNVEV (reference sequence). CDR3 size: 13 residues. The CDR3 is CASSLLGNYGYTF. The CDR3 DNA is TGTGCCAGCAGTTTATTGGGCAACTATGGCTACACCTTC.

The chain couples TRBV2 to TRBJ2-7; 9 nucleotides match TRBD1. CDR3 length equals 15 residues. V was pared by 4 bases and J by 4 bases, with 8 bases of the junction left unmatched. Germline CDR1 SNHLY, CDR2 FYNNEI. The CDR3 DNA is TGTGCCAGCAGTGGAATCCGGGACAGGGAGTACGAGCAGTACTTC. Translating it yields CASSGIRDREYEQYF.

The gene calls are TRBV18 and TRBJ1-1; possible D gene TRBD1, 6 bases. V lost 3 bases, J lost 1 base, and 12 bases lay in between. Germline V gene lookup returns CDR1 KGHSH and CDR2 LQKENI. The length of the CDR3 is 15 residues. CDR3 in amino acids: CASSPLAQGNTEAFF. CDR3 DNA: TGTGCCAGCTCACCGCTGGCACAGGGGAACACTGAAGCTTTCTTT.

The gene calls are TRBV11-2 and TRBJ1-5, with TRBD1 matching 7 bases. J lost 9 bases, V lost 2 bases, and 10 bases had no gene match. Germline V gene data show CDR1 as SGHAT and CDR2 as FQNNGV. This CDR3 contains 15 residues. CDR3 protein: CASSLKQGPFWPQHF. DNA for the CDR3: TGTGCCAGCAGCTTAAAACAGGGGCCCTTCTGGCCCCAGCATTTT.